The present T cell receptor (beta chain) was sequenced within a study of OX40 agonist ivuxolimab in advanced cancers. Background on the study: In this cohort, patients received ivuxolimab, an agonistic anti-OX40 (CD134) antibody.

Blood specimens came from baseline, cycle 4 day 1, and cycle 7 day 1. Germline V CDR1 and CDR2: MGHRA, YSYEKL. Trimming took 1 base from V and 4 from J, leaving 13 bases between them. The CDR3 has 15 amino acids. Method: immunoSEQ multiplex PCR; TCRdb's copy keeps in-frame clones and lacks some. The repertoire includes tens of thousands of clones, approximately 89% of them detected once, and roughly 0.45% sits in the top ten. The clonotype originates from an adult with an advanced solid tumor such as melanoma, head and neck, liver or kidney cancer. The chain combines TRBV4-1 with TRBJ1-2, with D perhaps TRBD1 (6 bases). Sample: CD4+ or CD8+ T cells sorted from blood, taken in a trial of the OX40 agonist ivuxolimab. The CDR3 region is CASSQGNQGTYGYTF. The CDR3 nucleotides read TGCGCCAGCAGCCAAGGCAATCAGGGGACCTATGGCTACACCTTC.